Following are 14 T cell receptor beta chains from one sample sequenced in a study of OX40 agonist ivuxolimab in advanced cancers. Repertoires were generated with immunoSEQ multiplex PCR, while TCRdb's copy carries only in-frame clones and drops some. The profile shows under 95,000 clones, around 88% of them singletons. Sample: CD4+ or CD8+ T cells sorted from blood, taken in a trial of the OX40 agonist ivuxolimab. Every receptor here comes from an adult with an advanced solid tumor such as melanoma, head and neck, liver or kidney cancer.

The chain couples TRBV10-3 to TRBJ2-7; D is unresolved. The CDR3 consists of 11 residues. Germline V gives CDR1 ENHRY, CDR2 SYGVKD. V lost 4 bases and J 5 bases, leaving 6 bases between the germline ends. DNA of the CDR3: TGTGCCATCAGTGCCAGTGACGAGCAGTACTTC. Encoded protein: CAISASDEQYF.

The J gene is TRBJ2-7, the V gene TRBV11-2; TRBD1 aligns across 8 bases. Germline CDR1 is SGHAT and CDR2 is FQNNGV. Germline trimming cut 4 bases from V and 0 bases from J; bases unmatched to any gene: 5. There are 15 residues in the CDR3. In DNA form, the CDR3 reads TGTGCCAGCAGCTATCGGACAGGGATCTCCTACGAGCAGTACTTC. This translates into CASSYRTGISYEQYF.

The chain links TRBV5-1 to TRBJ2-5; D possibly matches TRBD1 or TRBD2 (5 bases each). Germline-derived CDR1 and CDR2 are SGHRS and YFSETQ. This CDR3 region has 13 residues. Deletions cut 2 bases from V and 3 bases from J, with 8 bases between. CDR3 region: CASSFWGKETQYF. The CDR3 nucleotides read TGCGCCAGCAGCTTTTGGGGGAAAGAGACCCAGTACTTC.

The J gene is TRBJ2-3, the V gene TRBV27; D unresolved. This CDR3 has 13 residues. V was trimmed by 6 bases and J by 0 bases, leaving 7 bases between them. Germline V gene data show CDR1 as MNHEY and CDR2 as SMNVEV (reference sequence). This CDR3 is CASRQSSTDTQYF. In nucleotides, the CDR3 is TGTGCCAGCAGGCAGTCTAGCACAGATACGCAGTATTTT.

The V gene is TRBV6-6, the J gene TRBJ1-1, with 8 bases matching TRBD1. The CDR3 covers 14 residues. V trimming: 6 bases; J trimming: 1 base; junction bases outside the gene matches: 4. Germline V gives CDR1 MNHNY, CDR2 SVGAGI (reference sequence). CDR3 coding DNA: TGTGCCAGCAGGAAGGGACAGGCGAACACTGAAGCTTTCTTT. It yields the protein CASRKGQANTEAFF.

V gene TRBV9 combines with J gene TRBJ2-3, with TRBD2 matching 9 bases. CDR1 is SGDLS and CDR2 is YYNGEE in the germline V gene. The CDR3 consists of 16 residues. The trim removed 2 bases at V and 0 bases at J, leaving 4 bases unmatched. Here the CDR3 reads CASSVSGGPSTDTQYF. The CDR3 nucleotides are TGTGCCAGCAGCGTTAGCGGGGGCCCTAGCACAGATACGCAGTATTTT.

This sequence joins TRBV7-9 and TRBJ2-2; no clear D gene. V gave up 6 bases and J gave up 3 bases, with 2 bases separating them. Germline CDR1 and CDR2: SEHNR and FQNEAQ (reference sequence). The CDR3 totals 11 residues. In nucleotides, the CDR3 is TGTGCCAGCAGGGACACCGGGGAGCTGTTTTTT. Translation: CASRDTGELFF.

This clone was seen a few times. The chain uses TRBV6-5 and TRBJ1-2; tentative D call: TRBD1 (6 bases). V was pared by 0 bases and J by 0 bases, with 8 bases between. The CDR3 has 15 residues. Per the germline V gene, CDR1 is MNHEY and CDR2 is SVGAGI. CDR3 bases: TGTGCCAGCAGTTACTCGACAGGAGCTAACTATGGCTACACCTTC. Protein product: CASSYSTGANYGYTF.

The rearrangement joins TRBV7-7 to TRBJ2-1; possibly TRBD2 for D (6 bases). The V gene's germline CDR1 is SSHAT and CDR2 FNYEAQ (reference sequence). CDR3 size: 15 residues. V was clipped by 1 base and J by 8 bases, with 15 bases between them. The CDR3 sequence is CASSLGGDPWHEQFF. In DNA form, the CDR3 reads TGTGCCAGCAGCTTAGGGGGGGATCCTTGGCATGAGCAGTTCTTC.

This chain links TRBV19 with TRBJ2-2, with D tentatively TRBD1 or TRBD2 (5 bases each). V lost 2 bases, J lost 6 bases, and 16 bases lay in between. The CDR3 has 16 amino acids. The V gene's germline CDR1 is LNHDA and CDR2 SQIVND (reference sequence). CDR3: CASSITGTSVAGELFF. The CDR3, as DNA: TGTGCCAGTAGTATAACCGGGACGTCGGTAGCCGGGGAGCTGTTTTTT.

V usage is TRBV5-5 and J usage is TRBJ1-2, with D tentatively TRBD1 (5 bases). Per the germline V gene, CDR1 is SGHKS and CDR2 is YYEKEE (reference sequence). The CDR3 is made up of 16 amino acids. V lost 0 bases to trimming and J lost 6 bases, with 18 bases between them. This chain's CDR3 is CASSLAGRTEGHGYTF. In DNA, the CDR3 is TGTGCCAGCAGCTTGGCCGGAAGGACGGAGGGACATGGCTACACCTTC.

The V gene is TRBV19, the J gene TRBJ2-2, with D hard to call. V lost 7 bases and J 0 bases, leaving 15 bases between the germline ends. Germline-derived CDR1 and CDR2 are LNHDA and SQIVND (reference sequence). The CDR3 runs to 16 residues. CDR3 sequence: CASTRLASANTGELFF. In DNA form, the CDR3 reads TGTGCCAGTACCAGGCTGGCCTCCGCGAACACCGGGGAGCTGTTTTTT. Based on the CDR3 plus reference TRBV19 and TRBJ2-2, the full variable domain is DGGITQSPKYLFRKEGQNVTLSCEQNLNHDAMYWYRQDPGQGLRLIYYSQIVNDFQKGDIAEGYSVSREKKESFPLTVTSAQKNPTAFYLCASTRLASANTGELFFGEGSRLTVL.

This clone was seen once. The J gene is TRBJ1-5, the V gene TRBV2; D is unclear. The CDR3 covers 13 residues. The germline V gene has CDR1 SNHLY and CDR2 FYNNEI. V was clipped by 7 bases and J by 6 bases, with 13 bases between them. The CDR3 sequence is CASTAVFGQPQHF. For the CDR3, the DNA is TGTGCCAGCACGGCTGTTTTCGGTCAGCCCCAGCATTTT.

This clone was counted once. The chain carries TRBV10-3 and TRBJ2-7; D is possibly TRBD1 or TRBD2 (5 bases each). The CDR3 sequence is 14 residues long. Trimming stripped 7 bases from V and 7 bases from J, with 20 bases between. Looked up from germline, CDR1 is ENHRY and CDR2 is SYGVKD. This chain's CDR3 is CAITPGTQSWEQYF. The CDR3 DNA reads as TGTGCCATCACTCCCGGGACCCAAAGTTGGGAGCAGTACTTC.